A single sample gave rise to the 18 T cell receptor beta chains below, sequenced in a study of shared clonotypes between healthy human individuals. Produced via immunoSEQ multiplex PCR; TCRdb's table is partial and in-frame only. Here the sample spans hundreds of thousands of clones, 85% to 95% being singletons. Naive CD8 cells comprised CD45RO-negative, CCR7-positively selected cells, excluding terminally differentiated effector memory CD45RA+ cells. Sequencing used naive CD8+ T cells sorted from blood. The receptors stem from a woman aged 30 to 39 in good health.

The chain's CDR3 is CASSEKSNGYTF. As DNA, the CDR3 is TGTGCCAGCAGTGAGAAGTCCAATGGCTACACCTTC. The chain employs TRBV2 and TRBJ1-2; no definite D call. Per germline, CDR1 SNHLY and CDR2 FYNNEI. V lost 3 bases to trimming and J lost 6 bases, with 8 bases between them. The CDR3 runs 12 residues.

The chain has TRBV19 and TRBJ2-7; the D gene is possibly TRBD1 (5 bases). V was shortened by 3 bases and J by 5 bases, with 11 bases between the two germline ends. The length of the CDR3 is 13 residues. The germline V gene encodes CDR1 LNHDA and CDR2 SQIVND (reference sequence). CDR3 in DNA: TGTGCCAGTAGTATCCAGGGTTCCAACGAGCAGTACTTC. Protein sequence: CASSIQGSNEQYF.

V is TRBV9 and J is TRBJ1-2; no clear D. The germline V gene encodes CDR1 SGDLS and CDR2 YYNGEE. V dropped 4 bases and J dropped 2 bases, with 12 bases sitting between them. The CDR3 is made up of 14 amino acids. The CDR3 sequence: CASSPDEFNYGYTF. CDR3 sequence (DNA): TGTGCCAGCAGCCCAGATGAGTTCAACTATGGCTACACCTTC. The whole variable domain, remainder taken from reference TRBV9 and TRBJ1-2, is DSGVTQTPKHLITATGQRVTLRCSPRSGDLSVYWYQQSLDQGLQFLIQYYNGEERAKGNILERFSAQQFPDLHSELNLSSLELGDSALYFCASSPDEFNYGYTFGSGTRLTVV.

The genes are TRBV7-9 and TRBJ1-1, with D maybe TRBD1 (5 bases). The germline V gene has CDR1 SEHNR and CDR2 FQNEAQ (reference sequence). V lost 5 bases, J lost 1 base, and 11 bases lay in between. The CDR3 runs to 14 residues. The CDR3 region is CASSLLTENTEAFF. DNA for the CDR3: TGTGCCAGCAGCCTGTTGACAGAGAACACTGAAGCTTTCTTT.

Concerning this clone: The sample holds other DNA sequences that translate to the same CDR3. This chain's CDR3 is CSVAGGVSYEQYF. For the CDR3, the DNA is TGCAGCGTTGCCGGAGGGGTCTCCTACGAGCAGTACTTC. The rearrangement uses TRBV29-1 and TRBJ2-7; maybe TRBD2 (6 bases). V shed 4 bases and J shed 0 bases, with 10 bases lying between them. Germline V gene lookup returns CDR1 SQVTM and CDR2 ANQGSEA. The CDR3 has 13 amino acids.

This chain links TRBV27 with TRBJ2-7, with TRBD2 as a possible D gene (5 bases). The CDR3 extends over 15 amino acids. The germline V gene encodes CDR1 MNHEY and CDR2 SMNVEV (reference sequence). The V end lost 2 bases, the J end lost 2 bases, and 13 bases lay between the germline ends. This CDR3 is CASSLRTVGPYEQYF. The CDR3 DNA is TGTGCCAGCAGTTTAAGGACTGTTGGACCCTACGAGCAGTACTTC.

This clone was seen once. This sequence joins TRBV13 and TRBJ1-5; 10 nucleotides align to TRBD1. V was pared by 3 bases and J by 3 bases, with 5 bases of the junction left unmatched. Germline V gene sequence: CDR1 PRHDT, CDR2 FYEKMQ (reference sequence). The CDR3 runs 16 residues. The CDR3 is CASSLTGGEVNQPQHF. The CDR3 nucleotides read TGTGCCAGCAGCTTGACAGGGGGCGAGGTCAATCAGCCCCAGCATTTT. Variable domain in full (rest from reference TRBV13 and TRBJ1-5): AAGVIQSPRHLIKEKRETATLKCYPIPRHDTVYWYQQGPGQDPQFLISFYEKMQSDKGSIPDRFSAQQFSDYHSELNMSSLELGDSALYFCASSLTGGEVNQPQHFGDGTRLSIL.

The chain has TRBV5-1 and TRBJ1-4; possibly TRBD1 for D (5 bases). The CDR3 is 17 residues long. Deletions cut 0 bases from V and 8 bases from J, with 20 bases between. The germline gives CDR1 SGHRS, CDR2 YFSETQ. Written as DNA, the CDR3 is TGCGCCAGCAGCTTGGGGTTAAAGGGGTGGGAGTACGAAAAACTGTTTTTT. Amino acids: CASSLGLKGWEYEKLFF.

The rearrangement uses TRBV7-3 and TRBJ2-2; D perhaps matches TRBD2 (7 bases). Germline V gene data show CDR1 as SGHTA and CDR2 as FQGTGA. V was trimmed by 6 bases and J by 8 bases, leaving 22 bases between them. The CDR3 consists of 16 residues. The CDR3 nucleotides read TGTGCCAGCAGTCAAAGACTAGCAACAGGGAATGGGGAGCTGTTTTTT. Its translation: CASSQRLATGNGELFF.

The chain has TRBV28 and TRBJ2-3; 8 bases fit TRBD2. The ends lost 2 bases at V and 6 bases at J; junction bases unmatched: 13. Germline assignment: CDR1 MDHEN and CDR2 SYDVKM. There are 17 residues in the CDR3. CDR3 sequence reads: CASSLRVTGGPEDTQYF. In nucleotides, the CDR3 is TGTGCCAGCAGTTTACGGGTTACGGGAGGGCCGGAGGATACGCAGTATTTT.

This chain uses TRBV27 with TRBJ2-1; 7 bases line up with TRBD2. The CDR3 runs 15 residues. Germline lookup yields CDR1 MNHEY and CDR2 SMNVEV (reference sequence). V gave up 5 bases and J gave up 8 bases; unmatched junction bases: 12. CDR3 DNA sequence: TGTGCCAGCAGTCCGAGAAAAAGGACTAGGGATGAGCAGTTCTTC. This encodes CASSPRKRTRDEQFF.

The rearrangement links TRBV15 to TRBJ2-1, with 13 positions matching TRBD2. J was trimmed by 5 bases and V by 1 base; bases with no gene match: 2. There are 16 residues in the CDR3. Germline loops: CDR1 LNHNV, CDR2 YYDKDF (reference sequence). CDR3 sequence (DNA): TGTGCCACCAGCAGAGCTGGACTAGCGGGGGACAATGAGCAGTTCTTC. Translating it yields CATSRAGLAGDNEQFF.

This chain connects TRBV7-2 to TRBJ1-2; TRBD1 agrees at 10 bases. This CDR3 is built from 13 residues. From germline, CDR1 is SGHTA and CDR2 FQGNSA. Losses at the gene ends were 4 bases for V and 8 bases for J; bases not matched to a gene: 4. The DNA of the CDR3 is TGTGCCAGCAGCTACGGGACAGGGGAGGGCTACACCTTC. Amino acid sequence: CASSYGTGEGYTF.

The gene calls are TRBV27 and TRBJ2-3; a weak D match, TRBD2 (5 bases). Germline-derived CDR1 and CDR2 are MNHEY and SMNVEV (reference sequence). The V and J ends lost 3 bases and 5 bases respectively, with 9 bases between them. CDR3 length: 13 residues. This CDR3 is CASSLLAGDTQYF. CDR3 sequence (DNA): TGTGCCAGCAGTTTGCTAGCCGGAGATACGCAGTATTTT.

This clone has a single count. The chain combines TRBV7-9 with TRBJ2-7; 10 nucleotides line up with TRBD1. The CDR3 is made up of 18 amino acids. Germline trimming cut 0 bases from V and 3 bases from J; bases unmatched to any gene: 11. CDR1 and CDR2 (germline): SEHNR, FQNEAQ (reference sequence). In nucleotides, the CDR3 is TGTGCCAGCAGCTTAGCACTCGTTTTGGGACAGGGGCACTACGAGCAGTACTTC. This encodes CASSLALVLGQGHYEQYF.

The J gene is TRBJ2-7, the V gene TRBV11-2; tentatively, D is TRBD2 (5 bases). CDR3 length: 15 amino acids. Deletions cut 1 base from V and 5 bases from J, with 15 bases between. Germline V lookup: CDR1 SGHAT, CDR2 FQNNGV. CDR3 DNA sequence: TGTGCCAGCAGCTTAGTGCTCGGAGCCGGGAACGAGCAGTACTTC. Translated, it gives CASSLVLGAGNEQYF.

For the CDR3, the DNA is TGTGCCAGCAGCTTAAGCTTCCGGGTTCCATCTCTCGATGAGCAGTTCTTC. Protein sequence: CASSLSFRVPSLDEQFF. The J gene is TRBJ2-1, the V gene TRBV7-8; D unclear. Per the germline V gene, CDR1 is SGHVS and CDR2 is FQNEAQ. The length of the CDR3 is 17 residues. The V end lost 2 bases, the J end lost 8 bases, and 22 bases lay between the germline ends.

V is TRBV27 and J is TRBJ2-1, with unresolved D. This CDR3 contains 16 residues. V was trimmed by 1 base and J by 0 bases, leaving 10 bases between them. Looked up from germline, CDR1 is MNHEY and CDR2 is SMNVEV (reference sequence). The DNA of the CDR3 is TGTGCCAGCAGTTTATTTCTAGGAAGCTCCTACAATGAGCAGTTCTTC. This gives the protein CASSLFLGSSYNEQFF.